This entry features one T cell receptor beta chain sequence. The missing conserved phenylalanine or tryptophan at the end of this CDR3 makes a read error likely. Because the CDR3's place on the DNA is in doubt, the DNA is left out and the CDR3 is given as listed by TCRdb. The protocol was immunoSEQ multiplex PCR, while the TCRdb copy is restricted to in-frame clones and leaves out a portion. This sample has about 83,000 clones, with about 82% found just once. This record belongs to a study of blood T cell repertoires in COVID-19. Across the study: T cells, B-cell-depleted T cells, or PBMCs supplied cDNA or gDNA.

The CDR3 is 12 residues long, ends included. The germline V gene has CDR1 SGHAT and CDR2 FQNNGV. The material sequenced was peripheral blood. The rearrangement links TRBV11-2 to TRBJ2-7; the DNA was not compared with TRBD1, the D call given in the table. This receptor was identified in a woman at least 80 years old in a cohort sampled during active or convalescent COVID-19. CDR3 sequence reads: CASSLKDTTLSI.